A selection of T cell receptor beta chains follows, all from one sample in a study of T cells in Graves' hyperthyroidism and ophthalmopathy. TCRdb processed the multiplex PCR reads anew with MiXCR; each CDR3 protein has one entry. Of about 770,000 distinct CDR3 sequences listed, roughly 20% were seen once; the top ten hold around 17%. Sequencing used blood. The receptor source for this set is a woman aged 50 to 65 with Graves' hyperthyroidism that later progressed to Graves' ophthalmopathy. Each CDR3 is given with its conserved first and last residue. Each record gives: CDR3 protein, CDR3 DNA, CDR3 length, D gene, clone size, J gene, V gene. D genes are given only for firm matches. Some rows mark clone size as missing; the rest say once, few, many or name a class of expanded clone.

cdr3_aa: CSVETRGLSTEAFF
cdr3_nt: TGCAGCGTTGAAACCCGGGGACTGAGCACTGAAGCTTTCTTT
cdr3_length: 14
d_call: .
clone_size: few
j_call: TRBJ1-1
v_call: TRBV29-1

cdr3_aa: CASSVTGVQPQHF
cdr3_nt: TGTGCCAGCAGTGTCACAGGGGTTCAGCCCCAGCATTTT
cdr3_length: 13
d_call: TRBD1
clone_size: few
j_call: TRBJ1-5
v_call: TRBV2

cdr3_aa: CASSWRGNEQFF
cdr3_nt: TGTGCCAGCAGCTGGAGGGGTAATGAGCAGTTCTTC
cdr3_length: 12
d_call: .
clone_size: many
j_call: TRBJ2-1
v_call: TRBV5-8

cdr3_aa: CASSQVGGRNEQFF
cdr3_nt: TGTGCCAGCAGCCAAGTAGGGGGTCGGAATGAGCAGTTCTTC
cdr3_length: 14
d_call: .
clone_size: .
j_call: TRBJ2-1
v_call: TRBV3-1

cdr3_aa: CASSPRAGIFVGYTF
cdr3_nt: TGTGCCAGCAGCCCCCGGGCAGGGATTTTCGTCGGCTACACCTTC
cdr3_length: 15
d_call: .
clone_size: few
j_call: TRBJ1-2
v_call: TRBV14

cdr3_aa: CSARGRSDTGELFF
cdr3_nt: TGCAGTGCCCGGGGACGGAGTGACACCGGGGAGCTGTTTTTT
cdr3_length: 14
d_call: .
clone_size: few
j_call: TRBJ2-2
v_call: TRBV20-1

cdr3_aa: CSARLPSDFHIYQETQYF
cdr3_nt: TGCAGTGCTAGATTACCAAGCGACTTTCATATCTACCAAGAGACCCAGTACTTC
cdr3_length: 18
d_call: .
clone_size: .
j_call: TRBJ2-5
v_call: TRBV20-1

cdr3_aa: CASSFPGPPGYNEQFF
cdr3_nt: TGTGCCAGCAGCTTCCCGGGGCCGCCGGGCTACAATGAGCAGTTCTTC
cdr3_length: 16
d_call: .
clone_size: .
j_call: TRBJ2-1
v_call: TRBV7-2

cdr3_aa: CASSEDRGSEAFF
cdr3_nt: TGTGCCAGCTCAGAGGACAGGGGATCTGAAGCTTTCTTT
cdr3_length: 13
d_call: TRBD1
clone_size: many
j_call: TRBJ1-1
v_call: TRBV18

cdr3_aa: CASSVLGDSYNEQFF
cdr3_nt: TGTGCCAGCAGTGTCTTAGGGGATTCCTACAATGAGCAGTTCTTC
cdr3_length: 15
d_call: .
clone_size: .
j_call: TRBJ2-1
v_call: TRBV6-4

cdr3_aa: CSVARGQANEKLFF
cdr3_nt: TGCAGCGTTGCTAGGGGGCAGGCTAATGAAAAACTGTTTTTT
cdr3_length: 14
d_call: TRBD1
clone_size: .
j_call: TRBJ1-4
v_call: TRBV29-1

cdr3_aa: CASSLRQELNTEAFF
cdr3_nt: TGTGCCAGCAGCTTAAGACAGGAGTTGAACACTGAAGCTTTCTTT
cdr3_length: 15
d_call: .
clone_size: .
j_call: TRBJ1-1
v_call: TRBV7-9

cdr3_aa: CASSQTGGRLTGELFF
cdr3_nt: TGTGCCAGCAGCCAAACGGGGGGCCGTCTTACCGGGGAGCTGTTTTTT
cdr3_length: 16
d_call: .
clone_size: .
j_call: TRBJ2-2
v_call: TRBV4-2